Listed here are 16 T cell receptor beta chains from one sample, sequenced in a study of CDR3 diversity in severe acne. TCRdb reprocessed the PCR reads with MiXCR, giving one entry per CDR3 protein. Of under 100,000 distinct CDR3 sequences in the sample, roughly half were seen once. Sequencing input: blood. These receptors came from a male donor in good health, serving as a control.

This clonotype was counted only a few times. The chain carries TRBV19 and TRBJ1-1; D not certain. V gave up 4 bases and J gave up 1 base, with 10 bases separating them. The CDR3 extends over 14 amino acids. The V gene's germline CDR1 is LNHDA and CDR2 SQIVND (reference sequence). CDR3 region: CASSRRGRNTEAFF. The CDR3 DNA is TGTGCCAGTAGTAGGCGCGGACGGAACACTGAAGCTTTCTTT.

The chain is built from TRBV12-3 or TRBV12-4 and TRBJ2-5; 8 nucleotides agree with TRBD1. The V segment lost 6 bases and the J segment 9 bases; nucleotides outside the gene matches: 21. The CDR3 has 17 amino acids. In DNA, the CDR3 is TGTGCCAGCAGCTTCGAAGTAGGGACAGGTGGAAATCAGCCCCAGTACTTC. Protein sequence: CASSFEVGTGGNQPQYF.

Many counts were recorded for this clonotype. The chain has TRBV2 and TRBJ2-3; no clear D gene. Trimming cost V 9 bases and J 4 bases, with 8 bases left between them. Germline CDR1 is SNHLY and CDR2 is FYNNEI. The CDR3 sequence is 11 residues long. CDR3 loop: CASSLPDTQYF. The CDR3 DNA follows: TGTGCCAGTTCCCTTCCAGATACGCAGTATTTT. Full variable domain (missing parts from reference TRBV2 and TRBJ2-3): EPEVTQTPSHQVTQMGQEVILRCVPISNHLYFYWYRQILGQKVEFLVSFYNNEISEKSEIFDDQFSVERPDGSNFTLKIRSTKLEDSAMYFCASSLPDTQYFGPGTRLTVL.

The chain links TRBV6-5 to TRBJ1-3; D ambiguous. Germline V CDR1 and CDR2: MNHEY, SVGAGI. The CDR3 length is 13 residues. V lost 2 bases, J lost 4 bases, and 6 bases lay in between. CDR3 amino acids: CASSYLHGNTIYF. The CDR3 DNA reads as TGTGCCAGCAGTTACCTTCACGGAAACACCATATATTTT.

The chain uses TRBV7-2 and TRBJ1-2; the match to TRBD1 covers 8 bases. The CDR3 covers 14 residues. CDR1 is SGHTA and CDR2 is FQGNSA in the germline V gene. The V and J ends lost 5 bases and 4 bases, in that order; junction bases with no gene match: 6. The CDR3 DNA follows: TGTGCCAGCAGCCCATCTACAGGGGGCTATGGCTACACCTTC. Translating it yields CASSPSTGGYGYTF.

V gene TRBV20-1 combines with J gene TRBJ1-2; 7 bases are shared with TRBD1. With 2 bases clipped from V and 6 bases from J, the junction kept 9 bases outside the gene matches. The germline V gene has CDR1 DFQATT and CDR2 SNEGSKA (reference sequence). The CDR3 totals 14 residues. As DNA, the CDR3 is TGCAGTGCTAGATCGGACAGGTTTCTAGATGGCTACACCTTC. Protein sequence: CSARSDRFLDGYTF.

The chain employs TRBV10-1 and TRBJ2-7; the match to TRBD1 covers 9 bases. V lost 11 bases, J lost 2 bases, and 7 bases stayed unmatched. This CDR3 comprises 13 residues. The germline CDR1 and CDR2 sequences are WNHNN and SYGVQD (reference sequence). The CDR3 loop reads CAGSGQGTYEQYF. The CDR3 nucleotides read TGCGCCGGGTCGGGACAGGGCACCTACGAGCAGTACTTC.

This clonotype has at least ten counts. V is TRBV2 and J is TRBJ2-7; D is perhaps TRBD1 or TRBD2 (6 bases each). V lost 7 bases, J lost 0 bases, and 16 bases lay in between. Per the germline V gene, CDR1 is SNHLY and CDR2 is FYNNEI. The CDR3 length is 15 residues. CDR3 in DNA: TGTGCCAGCACCCGGGGGCTAGCGAGCTCCTACGAGCAGTACTTC. Its protein is CASTRGLASSYEQYF.

The chain uses TRBV29-1 and TRBJ2-7; tentative D call: TRBD2 (6 bases). The CDR3 length is 14 residues. Germline CDR1 and CDR2: SQVTM and ANQGSEA. Trimming removed 0 bases from V and 3 bases from J, with 12 bases in between. CDR3 protein: CSVEDSGAIYEQYF. The CDR3 nucleotides are TGCAGCGTTGAAGATTCGGGAGCGATCTACGAGCAGTACTTC.

The V and J genes are TRBV5-6 and TRBJ2-2, with D uncertain. V lost 5 bases and J 0 bases, leaving 11 bases between the germline ends. The CDR3 is 15 amino acids. Per the germline V gene, CDR1 is SGHDT and CDR2 is YYEEEE. This CDR3 is CASSYVMANTGELFF. The CDR3 region has the DNA TGTGCCAGCAGTTATGTGATGGCGAACACCGGGGAGCTGTTTTTT.

The V gene is TRBV5-5, the J gene TRBJ1-1, with D hard to call. Trimming stripped 4 bases from V and 4 bases from J, with 11 bases between. CDR1 is SGHKS and CDR2 is YYEKEE in the germline V gene (reference sequence). The CDR3 contains 13 residues. The CDR3 region has the DNA TGTGCCAGCAGCCGCTACGACCCCACTGAAGCTTTCTTT. Its translation is CASSRYDPTEAFF.

In this sample, this clonotype is medium-sized (0.01 to 0.1%). The genes are TRBV5-1 and TRBJ2-3; no reliable D call. CDR1 SGHRS and CDR2 YFSETQ come from the germline V gene. V shed 9 bases and J shed 0 bases, with 11 bases lying between them. This CDR3 spans 13 amino acids. The CDR3 region is CATAVGSTDTQYF. Here the CDR3 DNA reads TGCGCCACCGCGGTTGGTAGCACAGATACGCAGTATTTT. The full variable domain, completed using reference TRBV5-1 and TRBJ2-3, is KAGVTQTPRYLIKTRGQQVTLSCSPISGHRSVSWYQQTPGQGLQFLFEYFSETQRNKGNFPGRFSGRQFSNSRSEMNVSTLELGDSALYLCATAVGSTDTQYFGPGTRLTVL.

This clonotype is termed medium-sized. This sequence joins TRBV5-5 and TRBJ2-3; maybe TRBD1 (5 bases). Per germline, CDR1 SGHKS and CDR2 YYEKEE (reference sequence). CDR3 length: 14 amino acids. The V gene lost 2 bases and the J gene lost 12 bases, with 19 bases spanning the gap. The chain's CDR3 is CASSLRLATDPQYF. The CDR3 DNA follows: TGTGCCAGCAGCTTAAGATTGGCGACAGACCCTCAGTATTTT.

The chain links TRBV6-6 to TRBJ1-1, with a weak D call TRBD1 (5 bases). V shed 5 bases and J shed 12 bases, with 19 bases lying between them. Germline assignment: CDR1 MNHNY and CDR2 SVGAGI (reference sequence). The CDR3 consists of 13 residues. In DNA, the CDR3 is TGTGCCAGCAGTCCTTACTCGGACGACAGAACTTTCTTT. This sequence encodes CASSPYSDDRTFF.

This clonotype showed up many times. The CDR3 DNA is TGTGCCAGCAGCGGGGGGGACACCGGGGAGCTGTTTTTT. Protein sequence: CASSGGDTGELFF. The chain uses TRBV6-5 and TRBJ2-2, with 8 bases identical to TRBD2. The CDR3 runs 13 residues. Per germline, CDR1 MNHEY and CDR2 SVGAGI. Trimming cost V 6 bases and J 3 bases; bases outside gene matches: 0.

This chain connects TRBV7-6 to TRBJ2-5; no firm D call. This CDR3 contains 11 residues. Trimming pared 7 bases from V and 4 bases from J, leaving 7 bases between. Germline assignment: CDR1 SGHVS and CDR2 FNYEAQ. Here the CDR3 reads CASTQGETQYF. CDR3 coding DNA: TGTGCCAGCACCCAAGGAGAGACCCAGTACTTC.